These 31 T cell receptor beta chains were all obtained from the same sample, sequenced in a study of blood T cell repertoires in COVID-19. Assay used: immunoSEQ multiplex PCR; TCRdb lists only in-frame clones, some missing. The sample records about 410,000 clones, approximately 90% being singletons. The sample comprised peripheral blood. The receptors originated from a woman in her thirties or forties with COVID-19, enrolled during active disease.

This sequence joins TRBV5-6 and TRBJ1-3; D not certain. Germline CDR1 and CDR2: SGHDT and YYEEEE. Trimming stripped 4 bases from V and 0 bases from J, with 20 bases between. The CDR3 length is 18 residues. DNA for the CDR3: TGTGCCAGCAGCCCGAGGAGTCGGCAGCGGAGCTCTGGAAACACCATATATTTT. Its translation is CASSPRSRQRSSGNTIYF.

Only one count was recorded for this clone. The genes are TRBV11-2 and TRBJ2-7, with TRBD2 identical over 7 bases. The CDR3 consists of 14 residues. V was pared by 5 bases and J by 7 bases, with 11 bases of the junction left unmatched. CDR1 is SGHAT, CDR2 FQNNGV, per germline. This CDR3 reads CASSMTSPPGEQYF. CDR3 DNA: TGTGCCAGCAGCATGACTAGCCCCCCAGGAGAGCAGTACTTC.

The CDR3 region has the DNA TGTGCCTCGCGACAGGAATCCTCCATGAACACTGAAGCTTTCTTT. Its translation: CASRQESSMNTEAFF. The chain links TRBV19 to TRBJ1-1; the D gene is possibly TRBD1 (6 bases). The germline V gene encodes CDR1 LNHDA and CDR2 SQIVND (reference sequence). V dropped 11 bases and J dropped 0 bases, with 19 bases sitting between them. CDR3 length: 15 amino acids.

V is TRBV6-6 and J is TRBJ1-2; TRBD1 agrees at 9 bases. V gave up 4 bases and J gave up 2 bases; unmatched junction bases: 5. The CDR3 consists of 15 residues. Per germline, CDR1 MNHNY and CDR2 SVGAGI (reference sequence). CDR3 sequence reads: CASSSPDRGNYGYTF. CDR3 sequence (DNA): TGTGCCAGCAGTTCCCCGGACAGGGGAAACTATGGCTACACCTTC.

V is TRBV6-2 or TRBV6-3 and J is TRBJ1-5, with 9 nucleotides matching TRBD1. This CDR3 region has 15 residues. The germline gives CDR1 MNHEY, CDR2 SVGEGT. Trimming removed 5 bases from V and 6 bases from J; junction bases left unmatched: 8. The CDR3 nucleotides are TGTGCCAGCAGTGACCGGGACAGGGTGGGTCAGCCCCAGCATTTT. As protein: CASSDRDRVGQPQHF.

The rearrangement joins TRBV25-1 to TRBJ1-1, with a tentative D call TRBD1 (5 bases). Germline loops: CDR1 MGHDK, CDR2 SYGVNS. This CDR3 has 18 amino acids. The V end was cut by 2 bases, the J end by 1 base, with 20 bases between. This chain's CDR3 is CASSELGSGGVGNTEAFF. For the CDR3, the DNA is TGTGCCAGCAGTGAACTAGGGAGCGGGGGAGTGGGGAACACTGAAGCTTTCTTT.

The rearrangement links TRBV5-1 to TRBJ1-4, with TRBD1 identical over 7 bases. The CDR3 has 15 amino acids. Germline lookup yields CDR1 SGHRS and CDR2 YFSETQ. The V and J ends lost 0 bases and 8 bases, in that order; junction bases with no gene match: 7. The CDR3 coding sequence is TGCGCCAGCAGCTTGGGGCAGGGGGGTGAGGAAAAACTGTTTTTT. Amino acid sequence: CASSLGQGGEEKLFF.

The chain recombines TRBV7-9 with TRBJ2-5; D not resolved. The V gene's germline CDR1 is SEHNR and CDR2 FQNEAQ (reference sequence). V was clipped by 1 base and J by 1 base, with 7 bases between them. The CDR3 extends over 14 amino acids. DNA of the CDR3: TGTGCCAGCAGCTTAGGACACACCCAAGAGACCCAGTACTTC. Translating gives CASSLGHTQETQYF.

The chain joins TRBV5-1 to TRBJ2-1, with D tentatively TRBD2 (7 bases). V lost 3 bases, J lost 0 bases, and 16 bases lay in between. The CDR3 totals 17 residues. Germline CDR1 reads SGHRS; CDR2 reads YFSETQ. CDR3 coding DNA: TGCGCCAGCAGCTGGGAGGGGGGAAGGATCTCCTACAATGAGCAGTTCTTC. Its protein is CASSWEGGRISYNEQFF. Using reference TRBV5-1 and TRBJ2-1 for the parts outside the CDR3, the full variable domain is KAGVTQTPRYLIKTRGQQVTLSCSPISGHRSVSWYQQTPGQGLQFLFEYFSETQRNKGNFPGRFSGRQFSNSRSEMNVSTLELGDSALYLCASSWEGGRISYNEQFFGPGTRLTVL.

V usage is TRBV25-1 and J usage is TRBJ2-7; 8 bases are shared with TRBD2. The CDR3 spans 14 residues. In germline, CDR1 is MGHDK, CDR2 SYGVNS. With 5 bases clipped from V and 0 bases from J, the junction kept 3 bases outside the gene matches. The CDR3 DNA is TGTGCCAGCAGTAAGCGGGGGCTCTCCTACGAGCAGTACTTC. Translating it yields CASSKRGLSYEQYF.

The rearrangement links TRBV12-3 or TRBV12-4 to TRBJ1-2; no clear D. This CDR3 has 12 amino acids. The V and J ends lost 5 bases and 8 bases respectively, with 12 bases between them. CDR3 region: CASSPRVLGYTF. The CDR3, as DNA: TGTGCCAGCAGTCCCCGGGTGCTAGGCTACACCTTC.

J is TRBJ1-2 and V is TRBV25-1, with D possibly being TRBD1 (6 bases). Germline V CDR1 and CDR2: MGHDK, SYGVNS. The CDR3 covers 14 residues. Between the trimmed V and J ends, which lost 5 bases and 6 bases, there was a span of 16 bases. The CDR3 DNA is TGTGCCAGCAGTTCTTATCAGGGGTGGAATGGCTACACCTTC. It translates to CASSSYQGWNGYTF.

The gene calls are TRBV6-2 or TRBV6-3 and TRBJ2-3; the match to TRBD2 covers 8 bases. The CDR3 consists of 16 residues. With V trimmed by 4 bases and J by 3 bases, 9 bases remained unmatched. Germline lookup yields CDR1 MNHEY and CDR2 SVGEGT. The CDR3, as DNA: TGTGCCAGCAGTTCGCCGGGACTAGGGGGAACAGATACGCAGTATTTT. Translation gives CASSSPGLGGTDTQYF.

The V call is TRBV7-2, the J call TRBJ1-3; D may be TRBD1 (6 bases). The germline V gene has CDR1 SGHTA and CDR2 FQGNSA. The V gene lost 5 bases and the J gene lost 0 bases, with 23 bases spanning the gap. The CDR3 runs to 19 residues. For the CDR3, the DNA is TGTGCCAGCAGCAACGGGCGGGAGGGGGACTCTTTCTCTGGAAACACCATATATTTT. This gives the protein CASSNGREGDSFSGNTIYF.

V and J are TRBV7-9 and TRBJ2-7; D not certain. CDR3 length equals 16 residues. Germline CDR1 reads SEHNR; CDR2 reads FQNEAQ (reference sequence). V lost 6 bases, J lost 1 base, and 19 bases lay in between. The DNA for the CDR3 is TGTGCCAGCAGGCCGAGGTCCATGGCTTCGTCCTACGAGCAGTACTTC. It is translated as CASRPRSMASSYEQYF.

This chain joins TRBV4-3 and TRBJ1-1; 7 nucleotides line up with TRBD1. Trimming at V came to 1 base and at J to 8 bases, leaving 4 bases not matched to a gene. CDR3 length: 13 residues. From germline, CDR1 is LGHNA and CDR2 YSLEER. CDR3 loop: CASSQVGGAEAFF. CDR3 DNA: TGCGCCAGCAGCCAAGTAGGGGGCGCAGAAGCTTTCTTT.

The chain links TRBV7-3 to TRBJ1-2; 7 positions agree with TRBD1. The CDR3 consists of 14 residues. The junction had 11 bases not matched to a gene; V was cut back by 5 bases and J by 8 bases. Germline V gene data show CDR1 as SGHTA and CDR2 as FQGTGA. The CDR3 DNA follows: TGTGCCAGCAGCCTAGGGGGCTCCATGGGGGGCTACACCTTC. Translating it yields CASSLGGSMGGYTF. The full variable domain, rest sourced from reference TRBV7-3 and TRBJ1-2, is GAGVSQTPSNKVTEKGKYVELRCDPISGHTALYWYRQSLGQGPEFLIYFQGTGAADDSGLPNDRFFAVRPEGSVSTLKIQRTERGDSAVYLCASSLGGSMGGYTFGSGTRLTVV.

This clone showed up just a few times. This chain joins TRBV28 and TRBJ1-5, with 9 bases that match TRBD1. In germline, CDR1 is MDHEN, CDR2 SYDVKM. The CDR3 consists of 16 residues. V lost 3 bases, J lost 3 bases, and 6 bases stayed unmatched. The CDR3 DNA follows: TGTGCCAGCAGTTTTCAGGACAGGGGACCCAATCAGCCCCAGCATTTT. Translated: CASSFQDRGPNQPQHF.

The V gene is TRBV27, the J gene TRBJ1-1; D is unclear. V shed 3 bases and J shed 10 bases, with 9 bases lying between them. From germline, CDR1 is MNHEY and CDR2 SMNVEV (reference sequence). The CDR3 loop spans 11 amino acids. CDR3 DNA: TGTGCCAGCAGTTTCGCTAGCAGAGCTTTCTTT. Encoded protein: CASSFASRAFF.

DNA of the CDR3: TGTGCCAGCAGACGGGGAAACACCATATATTTT. Its translation is CASRRGNTIYF. This chain joins TRBV6-5 and TRBJ1-3; D not resolved. Germline V gene lookup returns CDR1 MNHEY and CDR2 SVGAGI. V gave up 6 bases and J gave up 4 bases, with 4 bases separating them. The CDR3 totals 11 residues.

CDR3 DNA sequence: TGTGCCAGCAGGATGGGACAGAACTACGAGCAGTACTTC. It specifies CASRMGQNYEQYF. The chain links TRBV5-4 to TRBJ2-7; 7 bases map to TRBD1. J was trimmed by 3 bases and V by 5 bases; bases with no gene match: 5. From germline, CDR1 is SGHNT and CDR2 YYREEE (reference sequence). This CDR3 is 13 amino acids long.

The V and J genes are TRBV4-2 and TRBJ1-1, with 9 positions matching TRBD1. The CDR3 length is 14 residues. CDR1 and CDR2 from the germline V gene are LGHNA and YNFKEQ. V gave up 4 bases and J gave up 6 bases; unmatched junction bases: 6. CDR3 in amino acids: CASSPRTGEAEAFF. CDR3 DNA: TGTGCCAGCAGCCCCAGGACAGGGGAGGCTGAAGCTTTCTTT.

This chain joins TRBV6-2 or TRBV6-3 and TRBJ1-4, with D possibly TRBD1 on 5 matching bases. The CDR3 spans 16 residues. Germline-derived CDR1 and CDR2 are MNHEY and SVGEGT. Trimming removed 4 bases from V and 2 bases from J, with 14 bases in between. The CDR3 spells CASSLVGGATNEKLFF. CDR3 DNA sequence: TGTGCCAGCAGTTTAGTGGGGGGTGCGACTAATGAAAAACTGTTTTTT.

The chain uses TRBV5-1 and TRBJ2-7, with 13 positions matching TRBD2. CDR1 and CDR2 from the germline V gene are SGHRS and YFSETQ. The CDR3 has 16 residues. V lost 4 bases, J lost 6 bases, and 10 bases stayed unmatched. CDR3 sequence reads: CASSPTGLAGVREQYF. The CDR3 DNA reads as TGCGCCAGCAGCCCTACTGGACTAGCGGGAGTCCGCGAGCAGTACTTC.

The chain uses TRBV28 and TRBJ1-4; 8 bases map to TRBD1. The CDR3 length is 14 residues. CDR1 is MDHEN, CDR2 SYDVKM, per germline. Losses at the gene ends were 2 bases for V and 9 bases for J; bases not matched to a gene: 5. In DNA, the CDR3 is TGTGCCAGCAGTTTACGGGACAGGTTGAAAAAACTGTTTTTT. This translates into CASSLRDRLKKLFF.

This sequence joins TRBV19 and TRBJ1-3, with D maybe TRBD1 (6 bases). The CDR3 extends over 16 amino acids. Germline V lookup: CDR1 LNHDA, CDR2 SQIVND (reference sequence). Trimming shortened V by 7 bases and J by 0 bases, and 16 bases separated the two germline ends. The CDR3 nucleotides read TGTGCCAGTATCCCTCAGGGGACGCGCTCTGGAAACACCATATATTTT. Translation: CASIPQGTRSGNTIYF.

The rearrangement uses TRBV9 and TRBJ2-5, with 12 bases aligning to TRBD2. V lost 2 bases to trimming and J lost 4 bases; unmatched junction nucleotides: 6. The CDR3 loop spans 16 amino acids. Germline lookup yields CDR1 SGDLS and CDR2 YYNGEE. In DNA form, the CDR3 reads TGTGCCAGCAGCGTTTCGGGACTAGCGGGTTCAGAGACCCAGTACTTC. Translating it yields CASSVSGLAGSETQYF.

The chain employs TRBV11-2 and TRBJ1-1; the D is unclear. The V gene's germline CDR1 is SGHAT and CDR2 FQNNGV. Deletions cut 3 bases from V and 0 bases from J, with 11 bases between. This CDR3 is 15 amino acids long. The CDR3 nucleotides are TGTGCCAGCAGCTTGGGAGCAAGCATGAACACTGAAGCTTTCTTT. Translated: CASSLGASMNTEAFF.

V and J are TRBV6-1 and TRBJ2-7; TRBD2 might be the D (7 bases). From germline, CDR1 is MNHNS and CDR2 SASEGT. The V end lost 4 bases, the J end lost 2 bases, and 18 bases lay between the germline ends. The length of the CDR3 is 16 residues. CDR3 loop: CASSGGPAGKPYEQYF. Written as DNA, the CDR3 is TGTGCCAGCAGTGGGGGGCCAGCGGGGAAACCCTACGAGCAGTACTTC.

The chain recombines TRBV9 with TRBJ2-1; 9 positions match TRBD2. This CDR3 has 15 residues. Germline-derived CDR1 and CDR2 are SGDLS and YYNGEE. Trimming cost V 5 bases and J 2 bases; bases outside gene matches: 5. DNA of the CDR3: TGTGCCAGCAGTCCAAGCGGGAGGACCTACAATGAGCAGTTCTTC. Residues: CASSPSGRTYNEQFF.

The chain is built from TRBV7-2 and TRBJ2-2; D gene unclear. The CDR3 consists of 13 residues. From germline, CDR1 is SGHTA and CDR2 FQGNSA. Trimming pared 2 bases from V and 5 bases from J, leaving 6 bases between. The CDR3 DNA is TGTGCCAGCAGCTTATTCAGTACCGGGGAGCTGTTTTTT. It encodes CASSLFSTGELFF.